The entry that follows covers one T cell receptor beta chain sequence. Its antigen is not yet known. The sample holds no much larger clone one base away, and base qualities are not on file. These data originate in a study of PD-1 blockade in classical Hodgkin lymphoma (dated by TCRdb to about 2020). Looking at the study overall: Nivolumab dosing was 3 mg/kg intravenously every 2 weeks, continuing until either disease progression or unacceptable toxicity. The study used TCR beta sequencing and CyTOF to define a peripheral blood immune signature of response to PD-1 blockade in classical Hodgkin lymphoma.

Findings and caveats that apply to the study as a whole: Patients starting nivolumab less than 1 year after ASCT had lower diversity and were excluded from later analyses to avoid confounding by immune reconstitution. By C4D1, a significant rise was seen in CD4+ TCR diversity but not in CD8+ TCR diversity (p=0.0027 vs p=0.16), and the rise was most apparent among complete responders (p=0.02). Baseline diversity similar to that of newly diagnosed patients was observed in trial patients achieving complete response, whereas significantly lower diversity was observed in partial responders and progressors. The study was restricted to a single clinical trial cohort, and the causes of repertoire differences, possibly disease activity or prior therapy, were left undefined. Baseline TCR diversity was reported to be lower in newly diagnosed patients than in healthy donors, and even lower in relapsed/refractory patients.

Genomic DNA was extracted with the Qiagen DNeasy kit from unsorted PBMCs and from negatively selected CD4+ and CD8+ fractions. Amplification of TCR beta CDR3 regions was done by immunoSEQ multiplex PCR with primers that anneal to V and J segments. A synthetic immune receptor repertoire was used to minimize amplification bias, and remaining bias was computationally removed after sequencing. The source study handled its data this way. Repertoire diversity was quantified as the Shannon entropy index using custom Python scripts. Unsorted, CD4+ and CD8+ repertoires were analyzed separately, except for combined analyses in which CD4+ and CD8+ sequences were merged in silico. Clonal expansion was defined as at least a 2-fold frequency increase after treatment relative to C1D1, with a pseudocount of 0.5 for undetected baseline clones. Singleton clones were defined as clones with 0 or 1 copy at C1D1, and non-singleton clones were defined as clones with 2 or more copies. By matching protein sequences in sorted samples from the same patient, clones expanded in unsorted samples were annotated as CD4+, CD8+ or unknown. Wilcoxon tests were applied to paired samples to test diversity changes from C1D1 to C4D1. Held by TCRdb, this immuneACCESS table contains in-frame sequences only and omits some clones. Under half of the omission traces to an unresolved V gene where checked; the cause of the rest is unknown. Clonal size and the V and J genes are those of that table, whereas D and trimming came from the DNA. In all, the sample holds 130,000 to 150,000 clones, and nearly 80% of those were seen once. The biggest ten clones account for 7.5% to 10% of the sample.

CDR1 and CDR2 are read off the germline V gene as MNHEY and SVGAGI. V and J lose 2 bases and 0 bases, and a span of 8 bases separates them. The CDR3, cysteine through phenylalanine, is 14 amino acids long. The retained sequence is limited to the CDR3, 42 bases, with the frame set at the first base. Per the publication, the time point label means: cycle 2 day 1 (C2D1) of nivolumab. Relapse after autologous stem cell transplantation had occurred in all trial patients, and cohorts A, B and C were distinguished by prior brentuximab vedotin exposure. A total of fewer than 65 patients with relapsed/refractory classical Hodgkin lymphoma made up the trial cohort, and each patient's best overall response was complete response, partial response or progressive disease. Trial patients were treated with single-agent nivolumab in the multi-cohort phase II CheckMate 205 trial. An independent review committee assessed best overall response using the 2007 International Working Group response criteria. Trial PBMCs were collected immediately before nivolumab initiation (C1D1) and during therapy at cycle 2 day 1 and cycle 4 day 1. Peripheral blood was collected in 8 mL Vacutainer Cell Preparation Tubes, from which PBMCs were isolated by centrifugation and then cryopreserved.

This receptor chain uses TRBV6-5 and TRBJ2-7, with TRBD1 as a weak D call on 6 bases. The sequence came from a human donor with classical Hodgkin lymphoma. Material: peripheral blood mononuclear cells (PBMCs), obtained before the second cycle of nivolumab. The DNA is TGTGCCAGCAGTTACCTGGACAGCTCCTACGAGCAGTACTTC. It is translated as CASSYLDSSYEQYF.